What follows are 21 T cell receptor beta chains derived from one specimen sequenced in a study of OX40 agonist ivuxolimab in advanced cancers. The method was immunoSEQ multiplex PCR; TCRdb's version includes in-frame clones alone and lacks a portion of them. The table has about 22,000 clones, roughly 81% seen once. The sample in question was CD4+ or CD8+ T cells sorted from blood, obtained in a trial of the OX40 agonist ivuxolimab. The receptors were gathered from an adult with an advanced solid tumor such as melanoma, head and neck, liver or kidney cancer.

The table lists this clone with a few counts. The rearrangement uses TRBV27 and TRBJ1-1, with D maybe TRBD1 (6 bases). The CDR3 extends over 13 amino acids. Germline CDR1 and CDR2: MNHEY and SMNVEV (reference sequence). Trimming removed 5 bases at V and 10 bases at J, with 17 bases between. This CDR3 is CASSLPGQGVAFF. CDR3 nucleotides: TGTGCCAGCAGTCTACCGGGACAAGGGGTAGCTTTCTTT.

This chain uses TRBV29-1 with TRBJ2-2, with a possible D match to TRBD1 (7 bases). This CDR3 is built from 15 residues. Germline V gene lookup returns CDR1 SQVTM and CDR2 ANQGSEA. Trimming took 5 bases from V and 3 from J, leaving 16 bases between them. The CDR3 sequence is CSVWGVGQHTGELFF. The CDR3 DNA sequence: TGCAGCGTTTGGGGGGTGGGACAGCACACCGGGGAGCTGTTTTTT.

V is TRBV19 and J is TRBJ2-1; TRBD2 agrees at 7 bases. The CDR3 extends over 15 amino acids. Per the germline V gene, CDR1 is LNHDA and CDR2 is SQIVND (reference sequence). Losses at the gene ends were 7 bases for V and 2 bases for J; bases not matched to a gene: 8. CDR3 amino acids: CASTSSGSPYNEQFF. The CDR3 DNA sequence: TGTGCCAGTACCTCTAGCGGATCCCCCTACAATGAGCAGTTCTTC.

The genes are TRBV28 and TRBJ1-1; TRBD1 matches 7 bases. Germline CDR1 is MDHEN and CDR2 is SYDVKM. This CDR3 is 16 amino acids long. J was trimmed by 0 bases and V by 4 bases; bases with no gene match: 8. CDR3 residues: CASSSGTADMNTEAFF. The CDR3 region has the DNA TGTGCCAGCAGTTCGGGGACAGCTGATATGAACACTGAAGCTTTCTTT.

V usage is TRBV9 and J usage is TRBJ2-7; 8 bases fit TRBD2. The CDR3 covers 14 residues. The germline V gene has CDR1 SGDLS and CDR2 YYNGEE. Trimming cost V 0 bases and J 7 bases; bases outside gene matches: 6. The DNA of the CDR3 is TGTGCCAGCAGCGTAGCTCCCGGGACTAGAGAGCAGTACTTC. Protein: CASSVAPGTREQYF.

V is TRBV25-1 and J is TRBJ2-2; 9 bases line up with TRBD1. Trimming took 10 bases from V and 7 from J; bases not matched to a gene: 16. The CDR3 has 16 residues. CDR1 and CDR2 (germline): MGHDK, SYGVNS. This CDR3 is CATGQGRGGVYGELFF. DNA of the CDR3: TGTGCCACGGGACAGGGACGCGGTGGGGTCTACGGGGAGCTGTTTTTT.

The chain combines TRBV21-1 with TRBJ2-3; the table's D call of TRBD1 was not tested on the DNA. TRBV21-1 is a pseudogene. The CDR3 has 16 amino acids. CDR3 nucleotide sequence: TGTGCCAGCAGGCCGCAGGGCTTTTCGGCCACAGATACGCAGTATTTT. It translates to CASRPQGFSATDTQYF.

J is TRBJ2-1 and V is TRBV5-1; 11 positions agree with TRBD2. CDR1 and CDR2 from the germline V gene are SGHRS and YFSETQ. The CDR3 spans 15 residues. The V and J ends lost 4 bases and 3 bases, in that order; junction bases with no gene match: 3. Here the CDR3 reads CASSLLAGVYNEQFF. The CDR3 DNA follows: TGCGCCAGCAGCCTACTAGCGGGAGTCTACAATGAGCAGTTCTTC.

This clone was seen a handful of times. The chain has TRBV7-8 and TRBJ1-1; possibly TRBD1 for D (5 bases). The CDR3 is 13 amino acids. The germline V gene encodes CDR1 SGHVS and CDR2 FQNEAQ. V lost 2 bases, J lost 7 bases, and 11 bases lay in between. CDR3 in amino acids: CASSLKGRGEAFF. In nucleotides, the CDR3 is TGTGCCAGCAGCTTAAAGGGGAGGGGTGAAGCTTTCTTT.

Comments on this clone: Germline is not matched at one junction end, which may reflect a read error. The chain has TRBV7-2 and TRBJ2-1; a possible D gene is TRBD2 (6 bases). Germline V gene lookup returns CDR1 SGHTA and CDR2 FQGNSA. The CDR3 covers 15 residues. Written as DNA, the CDR3 is TGTGCCAGCAGCCTAGCGTCGAGCTCCTACAATGAGCAGTTCTTC. It codes for CASSLASSSYNEQFF.

The rearrangement links TRBV9 to TRBJ2-3, with 14 bases lining up with TRBD2. V lost 4 bases and J lost 4; bases outside the gene matches: 8. The CDR3 extends over 17 amino acids. Germline CDR1 SGDLS, CDR2 YYNGEE. CDR3 residues: CASSPSLGLAGADTQYF. The DNA for the CDR3 is TGTGCCAGCAGCCCCTCTTTGGGACTAGCGGGGGCAGATACGCAGTATTTT. Full variable domain (outside the CDR3, taken from reference TRBV9 and TRBJ2-3): DSGVTQTPKHLITATGQRVTLRCSPRSGDLSVYWYQQSLDQGLQFLIQYYNGEERAKGNILERFSAQQFPDLHSELNLSSLELGDSALYFCASSPSLGLAGADTQYFGPGTRLTVL.

The chain recombines TRBV7-9 with TRBJ1-2; possibly TRBD1 for D (6 bases). Between the trimmed V and J ends, which lost 5 bases and 4 bases, there was a span of 11 bases. This CDR3 contains 13 residues. Germline CDR1 is SEHNR and CDR2 is FQNEAQ (reference sequence). The CDR3, as DNA: TGTGCCAGCAGCGCGGGACATCCCTATGGCTACACCTTC. It specifies CASSAGHPYGYTF.

The chain employs TRBV13 and TRBJ2-1; 14 nucleotides match TRBD2. Unmatched junction bases numbered 7, after V lost 5 bases and J lost 1 base. This CDR3 comprises 18 residues. Germline V lookup: CDR1 PRHDT, CDR2 FYEKMQ (reference sequence). The CDR3 loop reads CASSMRTSGGPSYNEQFF. CDR3 in DNA: TGTGCCAGCAGCATGCGGACTAGCGGGGGGCCTTCCTACAATGAGCAGTTCTTC.

The chain is built from TRBV10-2 and TRBJ2-5, with TRBD2 matching over 7 bases. Germline trimming cut 3 bases from V and 1 base from J; bases unmatched to any gene: 8. CDR1 is WSHSY and CDR2 is SAAADI in the germline V gene. CDR3 length: 16 amino acids. The CDR3 is CASSEGGEGTQETQYF. CDR3 bases: TGCGCCAGCAGTGAAGGCGGGGAGGGTACCCAAGAGACCCAGTACTTC.

V gene TRBV7-9 combines with J gene TRBJ2-1; 9 nucleotides align to TRBD2. This CDR3 has 16 amino acids. V gave up 5 bases and J gave up 3 bases; unmatched junction bases: 8. Per the germline V gene, CDR1 is SEHNR and CDR2 is FQNEAQ (reference sequence). The CDR3 coding sequence is TGTGCCAGCAGCACACAAGCTAGCGGGGTCTACAATGAGCAGTTCTTC. Translating it yields CASSTQASGVYNEQFF. Based on the CDR3 plus reference TRBV7-9 and TRBJ2-1, the full variable domain is DTGVSQNPRHKITKRGQNVTFRCDPISEHNRLYWYRQTLGQGPEFLTYFQNEAQLEKSRLLSDRFSAERPKGSFSTLEIQRTEQGDSAMYLCASSTQASGVYNEQFFGPGTRLTVL.

This chain joins TRBV21-1 and TRBJ1-6; TRBD1, the D gene given by the table, was not confirmed from the DNA. TRBV21-1 counts as a pseudogene. This CDR3 comprises 15 residues. The CDR3 DNA follows: TGTGCCAGCAGACGACAGGGGGCGGAGGATTCACCCCTCCACTTT. Protein: CASRRQGAEDSPLHF.

The J gene is TRBJ2-2, the V gene TRBV7-6; tentative D call: TRBD2 (5 bases). This CDR3 contains 14 residues. Trimming took off 5 bases at V and 5 bases at J, with 12 bases between the two ends. Looked up from germline, CDR1 is SGHVS and CDR2 is FNYEAQ. CDR3 bases: TGTGCCAGCAGCCCCGGACTGGGGACCGGGGAGCTGTTTTTT. Protein sequence: CASSPGLGTGELFF.

J is TRBJ1-2 and V is TRBV12-5; D is ambiguous. The CDR3 runs 12 residues. The V and J ends lost 5 bases and 3 bases respectively, with 7 bases between them. CDR1 is LGHNT and CDR2 is FRNRAP in the germline V gene. CDR3 nucleotide sequence: TGTGCTAGTGGTCCCACAGACTATGGCTACACCTTC. Its translation: CASGPTDYGYTF.

This chain joins TRBV9 and TRBJ2-1, with D possibly called TRBD1 or TRBD2 (6 bases each). This CDR3 has 15 residues. Per the germline V gene, CDR1 is SGDLS and CDR2 is YYNGEE. Trimming took 0 bases from V and 2 from J, leaving 9 bases between them. The CDR3 loop is CASSVGRGPYNEQFF. As DNA, the CDR3 is TGTGCCAGCAGCGTAGGTCGGGGGCCCTACAATGAGCAGTTCTTC.

The genes are TRBV5-1 and TRBJ2-7; D possibly corresponds to TRBD1 (6 bases). CDR1 and CDR2 from the germline V gene are SGHRS and YFSETQ. With 0 bases removed from V and 4 bases from J, the gap between germline ends came to 11 bases. The CDR3 contains 14 residues. Here the CDR3 DNA reads TGCGCCAGCAGCTTGGCCGGACAGAATTACGAGCAGTACTTC. Encoded protein: CASSLAGQNYEQYF. Full variable domain (outside the CDR3, taken from reference TRBV5-1 and TRBJ2-7): KAGVTQTPRYLIKTRGQQVTLSCSPISGHRSVSWYQQTPGQGLQFLFEYFSETQRNKGNFPGRFSGRQFSNSRSEMNVSTLELGDSALYLCASSLAGQNYEQYFGPGTRLTVT.

The V gene is TRBV10-3, the J gene TRBJ2-7; the D gene could be TRBD1 or TRBD2 (5 bases each). Germline CDR1 ENHRY, CDR2 SYGVKD. V lost 10 bases, J lost 1 base, and 14 bases lay in between. The CDR3 is 13 residues long. In nucleotides, the CDR3 is TGTGCCAGCAGGGACGGAAGTTCCTACGAGCAGTACTTC. Encoded protein: CASRDGSSYEQYF.